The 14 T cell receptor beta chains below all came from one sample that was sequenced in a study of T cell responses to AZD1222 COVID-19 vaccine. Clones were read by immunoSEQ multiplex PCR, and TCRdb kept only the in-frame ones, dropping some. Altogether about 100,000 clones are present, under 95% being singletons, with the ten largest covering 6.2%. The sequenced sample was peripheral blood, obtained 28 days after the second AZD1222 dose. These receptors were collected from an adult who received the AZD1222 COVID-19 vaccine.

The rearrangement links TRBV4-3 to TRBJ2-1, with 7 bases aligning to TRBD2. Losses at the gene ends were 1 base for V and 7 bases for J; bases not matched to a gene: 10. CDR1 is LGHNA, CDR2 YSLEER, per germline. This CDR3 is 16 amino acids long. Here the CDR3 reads CASSQVPGGRGNEQFF. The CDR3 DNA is TGCGCCAGCAGCCAAGTGCCGGGCGGGAGAGGAAATGAGCAGTTCTTC.

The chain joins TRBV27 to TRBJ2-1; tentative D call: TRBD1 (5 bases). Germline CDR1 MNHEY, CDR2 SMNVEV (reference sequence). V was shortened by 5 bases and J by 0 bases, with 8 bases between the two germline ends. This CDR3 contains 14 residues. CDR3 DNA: TGTGCCAGCAGTCTACAGGTCTCCTACAATGAGCAGTTCTTC. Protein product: CASSLQVSYNEQFF.

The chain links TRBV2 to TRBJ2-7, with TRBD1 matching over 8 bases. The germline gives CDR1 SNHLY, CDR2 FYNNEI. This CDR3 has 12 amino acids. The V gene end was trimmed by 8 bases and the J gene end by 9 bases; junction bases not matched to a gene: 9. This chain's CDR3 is CASRDRSLRQYF. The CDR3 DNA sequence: TGTGCCAGCCGGGACAGGAGTTTAAGGCAGTACTTC.

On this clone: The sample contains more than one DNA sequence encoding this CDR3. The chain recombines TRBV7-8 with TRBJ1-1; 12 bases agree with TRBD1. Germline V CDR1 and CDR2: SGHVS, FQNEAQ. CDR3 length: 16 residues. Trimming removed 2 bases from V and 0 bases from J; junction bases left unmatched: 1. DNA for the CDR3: TGTGCCAGCAGCTTACGGGACAGGGGGCTGAACACTGAAGCTTTCTTT. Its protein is CASSLRDRGLNTEAFF.

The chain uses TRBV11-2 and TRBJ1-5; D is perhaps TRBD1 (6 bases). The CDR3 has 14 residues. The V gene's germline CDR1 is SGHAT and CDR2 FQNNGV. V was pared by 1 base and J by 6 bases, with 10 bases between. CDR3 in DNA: TGTGCCAGCAGCTTAGCAGGGGTTGCTCAGCCCCAGCATTTT. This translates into CASSLAGVAQPQHF.

The CDR3 here is CASSLSSSGRQETQYF. The CDR3 DNA reads TGTGCCAGCAGCCTCAGTTCTAGCGGGCGACAAGAGACCCAGTACTTC. V and J are TRBV9 and TRBJ2-5, with 8 bases identical to TRBD2. The length of the CDR3 is 16 residues. Unmatched junction bases numbered 10, after V lost 4 bases and J lost 2 bases. Germline-derived CDR1 and CDR2 are SGDLS and YYNGEE.

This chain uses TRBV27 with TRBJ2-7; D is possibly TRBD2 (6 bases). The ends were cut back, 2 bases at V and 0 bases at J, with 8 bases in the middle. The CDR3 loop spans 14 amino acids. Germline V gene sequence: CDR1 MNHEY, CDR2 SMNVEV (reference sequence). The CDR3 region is CASSLRGNSYEQYF. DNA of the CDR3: TGTGCCAGCAGTTTACGGGGGAACTCCTACGAGCAGTACTTC.

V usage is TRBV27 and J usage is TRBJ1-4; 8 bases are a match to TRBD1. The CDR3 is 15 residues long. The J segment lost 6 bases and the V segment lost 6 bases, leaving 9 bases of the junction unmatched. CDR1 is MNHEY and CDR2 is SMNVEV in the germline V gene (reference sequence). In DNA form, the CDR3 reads TGTGCCAGCAGGGCCCCAGGGGGCGCGTATGAAAAACTGTTTTTT. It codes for CASRAPGGAYEKLFF.

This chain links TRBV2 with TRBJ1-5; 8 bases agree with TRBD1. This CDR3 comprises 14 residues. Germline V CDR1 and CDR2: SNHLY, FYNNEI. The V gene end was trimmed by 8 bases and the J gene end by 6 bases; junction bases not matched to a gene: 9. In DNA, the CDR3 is TGTGCCAGCCAGGACAGGGCGGCGGGTCAGCCCCAGCATTTT. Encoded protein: CASQDRAAGQPQHF.

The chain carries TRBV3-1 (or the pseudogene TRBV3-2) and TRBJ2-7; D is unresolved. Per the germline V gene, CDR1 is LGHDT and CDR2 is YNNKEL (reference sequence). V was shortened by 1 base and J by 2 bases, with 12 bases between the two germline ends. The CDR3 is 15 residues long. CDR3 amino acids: CASSQVAQTAYEQYF. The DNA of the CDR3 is TGTGCCAGCAGCCAAGTAGCACAGACCGCCTACGAGCAGTACTTC.

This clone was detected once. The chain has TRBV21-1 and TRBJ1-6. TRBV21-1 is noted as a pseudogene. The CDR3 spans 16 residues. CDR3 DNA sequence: TGTGCCAGCCGACGACGGTTCAGCTCCTATAATTCACCCCTCCACTTT. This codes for CASRRRFSSYNSPLHF.

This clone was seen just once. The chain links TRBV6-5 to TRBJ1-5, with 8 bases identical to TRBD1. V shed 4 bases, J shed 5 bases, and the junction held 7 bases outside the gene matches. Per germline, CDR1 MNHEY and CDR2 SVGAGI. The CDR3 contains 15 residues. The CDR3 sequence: CASSSSGTGDQPQHF. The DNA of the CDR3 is TGTGCCAGCAGTTCATCCGGGACAGGCGATCAGCCCCAGCATTTT.

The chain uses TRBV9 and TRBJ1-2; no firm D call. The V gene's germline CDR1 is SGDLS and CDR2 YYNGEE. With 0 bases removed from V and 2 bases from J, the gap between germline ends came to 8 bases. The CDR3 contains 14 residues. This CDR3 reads CASSVAGENYGYTF. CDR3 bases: TGTGCCAGCAGCGTAGCGGGCGAAAACTATGGCTACACCTTC.

The CDR3 is CASSSPPGTLNTIYF. The CDR3, as DNA: TGTGCCAGCAGTTCGCCCCCGGGAACCTTAAACACCATATATTTT. This chain uses TRBV28 with TRBJ1-3; D gene ambiguous. Germline V gene sequence: CDR1 MDHEN, CDR2 SYDVKM. Trimming stripped 4 bases from V and 6 bases from J, with 16 bases between. The CDR3 has 15 amino acids.